This TCR beta chain is drawn from a study of response to subunit inactivated influenza vaccine. This CDR3 has 14 amino acids. Germline assignment: CDR1 SEHNR and CDR2 FQNEAQ (reference sequence). V lost 6 bases and J lost 4; bases outside the gene matches: 5. This clonotype showed up just once. TCRdb recomputed calls from the RT-PCR reads with MiXCR, one row per CDR3 protein. This sample carries hundreds of thousands of distinct CDR3 sequences, around 15% of them seen once, and the ten largest clones take less than 8.5%. This TCR was sampled from a man aged 45-60 years who received an inactivated influenza vaccine. Sequences were derived from PBMCs from blood, sampled 14 to 15 days before vaccination. The chain employs TRBV7-9 and TRBJ2-1; 8 bases match TRBD2. The CDR3 loop reads CASRAGGRYNEQFF. DNA for the CDR3: TGTGCCAGCAGGGCGGGGGGACGATACAATGAGCAGTTCTTC. Variable domain in full (rest from reference TRBV7-9 and TRBJ2-1): DTGVSQNPRHKITKRGQNVTFRCDPISEHNRLYWYRQTLGQGPEFLTYFQNEAQLEKSRLLSDRFSAERPKGSFSTLEIQRTEQGDSAMYLCASRAGGRYNEQFFGPGTRLTVL.